There are many counts of the clone carrying this TCR beta chain. This specimen belongs to a study of T cell repertoires in cytomegalovirus infection. V was clipped by 2 bases and J by 5 bases, with 4 bases between them. CDR3 size: 12 residues. Germline V CDR1 and CDR2: SGHVS, FQNEAQ. In TCRdb, the reads were re-called with MiXCR into one record per CDR3 protein. Of around 350,000 distinct CDR3 sequences in the sample, around 18% were seen once. This sequence originates from a human donor in good health (CMV status not recorded). Some clones in this sample may be carry-over from other donors' samples. The sequencing input was PBMCs. This chain uses TRBV7-8 with TRBJ2-1; D not resolved. CDR3: CASSLSDNEQFF. CDR3 nucleotides: TGTGCCAGCAGCTTATCAGACAATGAGCAGTTCTTC.